The present T cell receptor (beta chain) was sequenced within a study of cytomegalovirus exposure and HLA in healthy donors (dated by TCRdb to about 2017). For the study in its entirety: A later analysis indicated that the 95 to 150 validation repertoires were generated on the platform also employed for the approximately 700 repertoires of the first cohort. In addition to the first cohort of 666 subjects, a separate validation cohort of approximately 110 different subjects was used. To predict cytomegalovirus infection status, the study brought together high-throughput TCR immunosequencing, statistical association of individual TCRs with disease status, and machine learning. The aim of the study was to test whether cataloging public T cell receptors could identify signatures of past pathogen exposure.

As for this clone: No antigen is known for it. Per-base quality was not reported, and no clone a single base away is much larger than it.

The full study reports these points: The study gave a list of roughly 150 TCR beta chains associated with cytomegalovirus. Most TCR sequences were observed very rarely across donors, whereas some public TCRs were present in many individuals. The classifier was reported to diagnose cytomegalovirus status with high specificity and sensitivity in both the original and validation cohorts. A few of the identified cytomegalovirus-associated TCR beta chains were confirmed in vitro to be specific for cytomegalovirus antigens. Of the cluster scores, about 94% were above 0 in a later analysis, which found that TCRs clustered in the first cohort also tended to co-occur in the 90 to 150 validation repertoires. The validation cohort had no HLA typing available for a later analysis, so co-occurrence within that cohort was assessed over all 120 or so repertoires. The authors suggested that the approach could potentially be extended to other disease states and immunological phenotypes.

The donors belonged to the validation cohort of around 130 subjects, which was separate from the approximately 660-subject first cohort. The CDR3 numbers 15 residues from cysteine through phenylalanine. Only the CDR3 portion is preserved as DNA: 45 bases, with reading frame beginning at the first base. To prepare the library, the immunoSEQ multiplex PCR assay was applied. The original methods were these. A statistical classification framework was built to diagnose cytomegalovirus status from the catalog of TCR beta chain sequences. Entries here come from immuneACCESS through TCRdb and include only in-frame sequences with V and J called. Some clones fail to appear in such tables; in the studies checked, an unresolved V gene covers under half of the shortfall, and the cause of the remainder is unknown. That table gives V, J and clone size, and the DNA gave D and trimming. The sample records roughly 270,000 clones, 88% of which are singletons. Over 0.85% of the sample is taken by the ten largest.

The sequenced sample was PBMCs. This sequence originates from a woman younger than 30 in good health and CMV-seronegative. Recombination linked TRBV21-1 to TRBJ1-5; the listed D gene, TRBD1, was not tested against the DNA. TRBV21-1 is listed as a pseudogene. The CDR3 region reads CASSPGGQSNQPQHF. The bases read TGTGCCAGCAGCCCTGGGGGACAGAGCAATCAGCCCCAGCATTTT.